The rows below give T cell receptor beta chains drawn from one sample of a study of T-cell reconstitution after alpha-beta-depleted transplantation in children. TCRdb re-called the PCR reads with MiXCR, one entry per CDR3 protein. Of 780,000 or so distinct CDR3 sequences in the sample, roughly 15% are singletons; the top ten hold 5%. Here the sequenced sample was PBMCs, mostly from graft donor cells, taken 360 days after TCRalphabeta/CD19-depleted stem cell transplant. These receptors all come from a male patient aged 5 to 17 who had a stem cell transplant for acute lymphoblastic leukemia, so the T cells may come from the graft donor. The conserved cysteine and the conserved F or W are not part of the CDR3 here. D genes are given only for firm matches.

TRBJ2-5	-	TRBV29-1	SVDPGRMKTQY
TRBJ2-5	-	TRBV12-3/TRBV12-4	ASSSGGGVKTQY
TRBJ2-7	-	TRBV11-1	ASSLAHKVGEQY
TRBJ2-1	TRBD2	TRBV20-1	SARPLAGVYNEQF
TRBJ2-5	-	TRBV25-1	ASTLPGARETQY
TRBJ2-5	-	TRBV5-1	ASSLGVREQETQY
TRBJ2-1	-	TRBV5-1	ASSSGTSYNEQF
TRBJ1-2	-	TRBV29-1	SVIIANYGYT
TRBJ2-1	TRBD2	TRBV5-5	ASSLSPGLATEQF
TRBJ2-5	-	TRBV9	ASSPNHGPQETQY
TRBJ2-7	TRBD1	TRBV20-1	SARDWTGSQYEQY
TRBJ2-7	TRBD1	TRBV4-1	ASGSGTVTYEQY
TRBJ2-3	-	TRBV11-1	ASSPRGYAATDTQY
TRBJ2-1	-	TRBV4-1	ASSQDPNHRGLNEQF
TRBJ2-3	-	TRBV7-3	ASSLSPGPAGTDTQY
TRBJ2-7	-	TRBV12-3/TRBV12-4	ASSLDRAWISTYEQY
TRBJ1-2	TRBD1	TRBV12-5	ASGLPGTGDANYGYT
TRBJ2-7	TRBD2	TRBV29-1	SVEGSASGRYEQY
TRBJ2-2	-	TRBV6-4	ASSDWGPSNTGELF
TRBJ2-1	TRBD2	TRBV7-2	ASSLAVAGGNNEQF
TRBJ2-6	-	TRBV29-1	SVEAGIGANVLT
TRBJ2-1	-	TRBV5-1	ASSLEDPGWSEQF
TRBJ2-4	-	TRBV2	ASSDVTGDLKNIQY
TRBJ1-5	-	TRBV6-5	ASSWGRQATGGYQPQH
TRBJ2-5	-	TRBV7-3	ASSLIPLGTQY
TRBJ2-7	-	TRBV29-1	SVEGTGESSYEQY
TRBJ2-7	TRBD1	TRBV6-5	ASSLLGTAEQY
TRBJ2-1	-	TRBV29-1	SGQGGRYNEQF
TRBJ2-1	TRBD1	TRBV7-6	ASSEQGGTYNEQF
TRBJ2-7	-	TRBV25-1	ASGEQGYEQY
TRBJ2-3	TRBD1	TRBV9	ASASGTGINPSTDTQY
TRBJ2-2	-	TRBV12-3/TRBV12-4	ASSPHGPTGELF
TRBJ2-1	TRBD2	TRBV29-1	SVEGTSGRVDGQF
TRBJ2-7	TRBD2	TRBV20-1	SAIPTSGTPYEQY
TRBJ2-7	TRBD2	TRBV7-9	ASSPTSGRPNEQY
TRBJ1-2	TRBD1	TRBV20-1	SARRTGTGGYGYT
TRBJ2-7	TRBD2	TRBV5-1	ASSLDSTSGVYEQY
TRBJ2-7	TRBD2	TRBV15	ATSREGGPYEQY
TRBJ2-7	-	TRBV5-1	ASSVSDLSYEQY
TRBJ1-2	TRBD1	TRBV20-1	SASGTDNYGYT
TRBJ1-6	-	TRBV6-5	ASEQGGTNSPLH
TRBJ1-4	-	TRBV11-2	ASSLATRSEKLF
TRBJ2-2	TRBD1	TRBV5-1	ASSTTGMNTGELF
TRBJ2-5	-	TRBV3-1	ASSQEVYQETQY
TRBJ1-3	TRBD1	TRBV29-1	SVEVSRGMSPTGNTIY
TRBJ1-3	-	TRBV20-1	STDRGNTIY
TRBJ1-4	TRBD1	TRBV11-2	ASSQGWDRVEKLF
TRBJ2-2	-	TRBV20-1	SARDSPDTGELF
TRBJ1-5	-	TRBV28	ASPPSPDRINQPQH
TRBJ2-3	TRBD2	TRBV5-6	ASSWTSGTQY
TRBJ2-1	-	TRBV18	ASSEFQGNEQF
TRBJ2-3	-	TRBV5-1	ASSLGGYDRSWTDTQY
TRBJ1-3	-	TRBV5-1	ASSLWGPDPADTIY
TRBJ2-3	-	TRBV12-3/TRBV12-4	ASTAPGEGTDTQY
TRBJ2-7	-	TRBV7-2	ASSSSFGVYSYEQY
TRBJ1-4	-	TRBV5-1	ASSLDPGNNEKLF
TRBJ2-3	TRBD2	TRBV3-1	ASSQVEWEGSPADTQY
TRBJ2-5	-	TRBV20-1	SARDLQGTDQETQY
TRBJ1-1	-	TRBV6-5	ASSYYLRNTEAF
TRBJ2-7	-	TRBV12-3/TRBV12-4	ASSLLLSPYEQY